A single sample gave rise to the 27 T cell receptor beta chains below, sequenced in a study of blood T cell repertoires in COVID-19. Here immunoSEQ multiplex PCR was the method, and the copy in TCRdb shows in-frame clones only, minus some. The top ten hold under 2% of the sample, which has about 320,000 clones, about 82% seen once. The source material was peripheral blood. The receptors were sampled from a woman aged 50 to 60 with acute or convalescent COVID-19.

The chain uses TRBV4-2 and TRBJ2-5; D is unclear. Germline CDR1 LGHNA, CDR2 YNFKEQ. The CDR3 has 15 amino acids. Between the trimmed V and J ends, which lost 2 bases and 1 base, there was a span of 11 bases. CDR3 region: CASSQSRGSQETQYF. The DNA for the CDR3 is TGTGCCAGCAGCCAAAGCCGTGGTAGCCAAGAGACCCAGTACTTC.

This chain links TRBV27 with TRBJ2-7; 8 nucleotides agree with TRBD2. The CDR3 loop spans 15 amino acids. Per germline, CDR1 MNHEY and CDR2 SMNVEV (reference sequence). V lost 4 bases and J lost 4; bases outside the gene matches: 9. The CDR3 DNA reads TGTGCCAGCAGTTCTCCCGGGACTAGGAGTTACGAGCAGTACTTC. Translation gives CASSSPGTRSYEQYF.

The CDR3 loop is CSASMSGETQYF. The CDR3 DNA sequence: TGCAGTGCTAGTATGTCCGGAGAGACCCAGTACTTC. This chain uses TRBV20-1 with TRBJ2-5; D remains ambiguous. Germline CDR1 and CDR2: DFQATT and SNEGSKA (reference sequence). The CDR3 runs 12 residues. Trimming took 3 bases from V and 4 from J, leaving 9 bases between them.

This chain links TRBV4-2 with TRBJ2-2; 10 nucleotides line up with TRBD2. The CDR3 loop spans 18 amino acids. V shed 0 bases and J 6 bases; nucleotides not matched to a gene: 10. Germline V gene lookup returns CDR1 LGHNA and CDR2 YNFKEQ. This chain's CDR3 is CASSQDASGRAYAGELFF. In DNA, the CDR3 is TGTGCCAGCAGCCAAGATGCCAGCGGGAGGGCCTACGCCGGGGAGCTGTTTTTT.

This clone was counted only a few times. The V call is TRBV2, the J call TRBJ1-5, with a possible D match to TRBD1 (6 bases). The germline CDR1 and CDR2 sequences are SNHLY and FYNNEI. V was trimmed by 4 bases and J by 1 base, leaving 11 bases between them. The CDR3 has 15 residues. CDR3 region: CASSGGQSSNQPQHF. The CDR3 DNA reads as TGTGCCAGCAGTGGAGGACAGTCGAGCAATCAGCCCCAGCATTTT. The entire variable domain, with the rest obtained from reference TRBV2 and TRBJ1-5, is as follows: EPEVTQTPSHQVTQMGQEVILRCVPISNHLYFYWYRQILGQKVEFLVSFYNNEISEKSEIFDDQFSVERPDGSNFTLKIRSTKLEDSAMYFCASSGGQSSNQPQHFGDGTRLSIL.

The rearrangement uses TRBV6-5 and TRBJ1-1, with 8 bases identical to TRBD1. V dropped 3 bases and J dropped 0; count of bases not matched to a gene: 6. Germline CDR1 and CDR2: MNHEY and SVGAGI. The CDR3 totals 16 residues. CDR3 residues: CASSYLTRGLNTEAFF. For the CDR3, the DNA is TGTGCCAGCAGTTATTTAACCAGGGGGCTGAACACTGAAGCTTTCTTT.

The genes are TRBV4-1 and TRBJ1-2, with 10 bases fitting TRBD1. Germline lookup yields CDR1 MGHRA and CDR2 YSYEKL. Trimming at V came to 4 bases and at J to 3 bases, leaving 5 bases not matched to a gene. CDR3 length: 15 residues. The CDR3 loop reads CASSPWTGGDYGYTF. The CDR3 DNA reads as TGCGCCAGCAGCCCTTGGACAGGGGGGGACTATGGCTACACCTTC.

This rearrangement joins TRBV2 to TRBJ2-3, with 7 bases matching TRBD1. V shed 1 base and J 6 bases; nucleotides not matched to a gene: 7. Germline V gene sequence: CDR1 SNHLY, CDR2 FYNNEI. The CDR3 contains 15 residues. The CDR3 reads CASSEDRGRLDTQYF. For the CDR3, the DNA is TGTGCCAGCAGTGAAGACAGGGGCAGATTGGATACGCAGTATTTT.

This clone was found a few times. The rearrangement joins TRBV9 to TRBJ2-1, with TRBD1 matching over 8 bases. Germline values: CDR1 SGDLS, CDR2 YYNGEE. V lost 3 bases and J lost 7; bases outside the gene matches: 9. This CDR3 comprises 15 residues. The CDR3 DNA is TGTGCCAGCAGCGGAATAGGACAGGGTAGGAATGAGCAGTTCTTC. Its protein product is CASSGIGQGRNEQFF.

The DNA for the CDR3 is TGTGCCAGCAGCTTCGGGAGTAGAGACACCGGGGAGCTGTTTTTT. Translation gives CASSFGSRDTGELFF. V gene TRBV11-2 combines with J gene TRBJ2-2; tentative D call: TRBD2 (6 bases). The CDR3 runs 15 residues. In germline, CDR1 is SGHAT, CDR2 FQNNGV. V was clipped by 3 bases and J by 3 bases, with 11 bases between them.

A single count supports this clone. The V gene is TRBV19, the J gene TRBJ1-2; possible D gene TRBD1, 5 bases. The CDR3 covers 12 residues. V dropped 3 bases and J dropped 7 bases, with 9 bases sitting between them. CDR1 and CDR2 from the germline V gene are LNHDA and SQIVND (reference sequence). The CDR3 nucleotides are TGTGCCAGTAGTATGGGCAGGGCTGGCTACACCTTC. Amino acids: CASSMGRAGYTF.

The chain joins TRBV18 to TRBJ2-5; a weak D match, TRBD1 (5 bases). Germline V gives CDR1 KGHSH, CDR2 LQKENI. V lost 5 bases, J lost 3 bases, and 10 bases lay in between. The CDR3 is 13 residues long. As DNA, the CDR3 is TGTGCCAGCTCATCGACAGCCAAAGAGACCCAGTACTTC. This translates into CASSSTAKETQYF. The entire variable domain, with the rest obtained from reference TRBV18 and TRBJ2-5, is as follows: NAGVMQNPRHLVRRRGQEARLRCSPMKGHSHVYWYRQLPEEGLKFMVYLQKENIIDESGMPKERFSAEFPKEGPSILRIQQVVRGDSAAYFCASSSTAKETQYFGPGTRLLVL.

This clone was recorded once. V gene TRBV24-1 combines with J gene TRBJ2-1; D unresolved. This CDR3 is 19 amino acids long. Per the germline V gene, CDR1 is KGHDR and CDR2 is SFDVKD. Deletions cut 0 bases from V and 0 bases from J, with 17 bases between. The chain's CDR3 is CATSDLSGSATTSYNEQFF. In nucleotides, the CDR3 is TGTGCCACCAGTGATTTGAGTGGCAGCGCCACCACCTCCTACAATGAGCAGTTCTTC.

V and J are TRBV7-2 and TRBJ2-3; weak D call: TRBD1 (5 bases). The CDR3 runs 17 residues. Germline V gene lookup returns CDR1 SGHTA and CDR2 FQGNSA. V was shortened by 1 base and J by 2 bases, with 16 bases between the two germline ends. CDR3 sequence: CASSLEAGLIVTDTQYF. The CDR3 DNA reads TGTGCCAGCAGCTTAGAAGCAGGGCTAATTGTCACAGATACGCAGTATTTT. Based on the CDR3 plus reference TRBV7-2 and TRBJ2-3, the full variable domain is GAGVSQSPSNKVTEKGKDVELRCDPISGHTALYWYRQSLGQGLEFLIYFQGNSAPDKSGLPSDRFSAERTGGSVSTLTIQRTQQEDSAVYLCASSLEAGLIVTDTQYFGPGTRLTVL.

The chain couples TRBV5-1 to TRBJ2-5; tentative D call: TRBD2 (6 bases). The CDR3 contains 14 residues. Germline V gene sequence: CDR1 SGHRS, CDR2 YFSETQ. The V end lost 3 bases, the J end lost 7 bases, and 16 bases lay between the germline ends. CDR3: CASSSSGEFLTQYF. The DNA of the CDR3 is TGCGCCAGCAGCTCGTCGGGGGAGTTCCTGACCCAGTACTTC.

The rearrangement links TRBV19 to TRBJ2-1; D may be TRBD2 (6 bases). Trimming shortened V by 4 bases and J by 9 bases, and 10 bases separated the two germline ends. The V gene's germline CDR1 is LNHDA and CDR2 SQIVND (reference sequence). CDR3 size: 12 residues. CDR3 protein: CASSTPSVEQFF. The CDR3 DNA follows: TGTGCCAGTAGTACTCCTAGCGTTGAGCAGTTCTTC. The whole variable domain, filled in from reference TRBV19 and TRBJ2-1, reads DGGITQSPKYLFRKEGQNVTLSCEQNLNHDAMYWYRQDPGQGLRLIYYSQIVNDFQKGDIAEGYSVSREKKESFPLTVTSAQKNPTAFYLCASSTPSVEQFFGPGTRLTVL.

This chain links TRBV29-1 with TRBJ2-1; a weak D match, TRBD2 (5 bases). CDR3 length: 13 residues. The ends were cut back, 5 bases at V and 7 bases at J, with 15 bases in the middle. The germline V gene encodes CDR1 SQVTM and CDR2 ANQGSEA. CDR3 residues: CSVWSGKRNEQFF. The CDR3 DNA reads TGCAGCGTTTGGAGCGGAAAAAGGAATGAGCAGTTCTTC.

The J gene is TRBJ2-3, the V gene TRBV7-9; a possible D gene is TRBD2 (6 bases). The V end lost 0 bases, the J end lost 0 bases, and 7 bases lay between the germline ends. There are 15 residues in the CDR3. CDR1 is SEHNR, CDR2 FQNEAQ, per germline (reference sequence). The DNA for the CDR3 is TGTGCCAGCAGCTTAGCCAGCGGGAGCACAGATACGCAGTATTTT. Protein: CASSLASGSTDTQYF.

This sequence joins TRBV10-2 and TRBJ2-3, with a tentative D call TRBD1 (5 bases). Germline CDR1 is WSHSY and CDR2 is SAAADI. This CDR3 is 16 amino acids long. Deletions cut 6 bases from V and 1 base from J, with 17 bases between. The CDR3 coding sequence is TGCGCCAGCAGCCCCCCGCAGGGCGACGGCACAGATACGCAGTATTTT. This gives the protein CASSPPQGDGTDTQYF.

This clone was seen just once. J is TRBJ2-7 and V is TRBV18, with a possible D match to TRBD1 (7 bases). Germline V lookup: CDR1 KGHSH, CDR2 LQKENI. The CDR3 consists of 14 residues. V gave up 5 bases and J gave up 5 bases, with 16 bases separating them. CDR3 amino acids: CASSTRQGGHEQYF. DNA of the CDR3: TGTGCCAGCTCAACCCGACAGGGAGGCCACGAGCAGTACTTC.

As for this clone: In the same sample, other DNA sequences code for this CDR3. This chain links TRBV24-1 with TRBJ2-1; a weak D match, TRBD2 (6 bases). V was clipped by 4 bases and J by 0 bases, with 15 bases between them. The CDR3 extends over 17 amino acids. Germline lookup yields CDR1 KGHDR and CDR2 SFDVKD. Here the CDR3 reads CATSDPGTGDSYNEQFF. CDR3 in DNA: TGTGCCACCAGTGACCCTGGGACTGGCGACTCCTACAATGAGCAGTTCTTC.

This chain links TRBV19 with TRBJ1-5; D call uncertain. The CDR3 contains 12 residues. Germline V gene lookup returns CDR1 LNHDA and CDR2 SQIVND (reference sequence). Trimming cost V 7 bases and J 4 bases, with 8 bases left between them. CDR3 protein: CASNRGNQPQHF. CDR3 nucleotide sequence: TGTGCCAGTAATAGAGGGAATCAGCCCCAGCATTTT.

The chain couples TRBV7-8 to TRBJ1-1; D possibly corresponds to TRBD1 (6 bases). The V end was cut by 1 base, the J end by 4 bases, with 10 bases between. CDR1 is SGHVS, CDR2 FQNEAQ, per germline. The CDR3 is 14 residues long. CDR3 sequence: CASSLDLGGTEAFF. As DNA, the CDR3 is TGTGCCAGCAGCTTAGACCTAGGGGGCACTGAAGCTTTCTTT.

The chain employs TRBV3-1 (or the pseudogene TRBV3-2) and TRBJ2-7, with D possibly being TRBD2 (5 bases). Germline V gene data show CDR1 as LGHDT and CDR2 as YNNKEL (reference sequence). The ends were cut back, 4 bases at V and 2 bases at J, with 9 bases in the middle. The CDR3 is 13 amino acids. DNA of the CDR3: TGTGCCAGCAGCCTAGAGACTACCTACGAGCAGTACTTC. Its protein is CASSLETTYEQYF.

Remarks on this clone: The same CDR3 is also encoded by other DNA sequences in this sample. This chain connects TRBV2 to TRBJ1-4; 9 nucleotides align to TRBD1. Trimming cost V 5 bases and J 8 bases; bases outside gene matches: 6. This CDR3 contains 14 residues. CDR1 and CDR2 from the germline V gene are SNHLY and FYNNEI. CDR3 DNA: TGTGCCAGCAGTAGGGACAGGGTTGGCGAAAAACTGTTTTTT. Protein sequence: CASSRDRVGEKLFF.

Worth noting for this clone: Since the CDR3 does not end with the conserved phenylalanine or tryptophan, this likely comes from a read error. The DNA is omitted, as the CDR3 cannot be located on it reliably, and the CDR3 follows TCRdb's listing. The gene calls are TRBV4-2 and TRBJ2-7; the table's TRBD2 call for D was not verified on the DNA. The CDR3 totals 12 residues, both ends included. Germline values: CDR1 LGHNA, CDR2 YNFKEQ. The CDR3 region is CASSQDRGLPLL.

CDR3 amino acids: CASSGRRHSYEQYF. For the CDR3, the DNA is TGTGCCAGCAGCGGCCGCAGGCACTCCTACGAGCAGTACTTC. The chain couples TRBV3-1 (or the pseudogene TRBV3-2) to TRBJ2-7, with D unclear. This CDR3 has 14 residues. In germline, CDR1 is LGHDT, CDR2 YNNKEL (reference sequence). V lost 5 bases and J lost 0, with 11 bases in between.